This T cell receptor beta chain was documented in a study of shared clonotypes between healthy human individuals. The study's findings and limits: Researchers sampled only blood; tissue repertoires likely differ.

Clones were read by immunoSEQ multiplex PCR, and TCRdb kept only the in-frame ones, dropping some. The table includes about 1 million clones, more than 65% detected once. Regarding this clone: Its target is not known.

CDR3 length: 13 residues. Trimming took 0 bases from V and 12 from J, leaving 12 bases between them. The germline V gene has CDR1 SGHDN and CDR2 FVKESK. The material sequenced was memory CD4+ T cells sorted from blood. Subset here: CD45RA-negative fraction. The rearrangement joins TRBV14 to TRBJ2-1; the D gene could be TRBD1 or TRBD2 (5 bases each). The clonotype comes from a man aged 18 to 30 in good health. CDR3 sequence (DNA): TGTGCCAGCAGCCAAGATGTTGAGGGGACGCAGTTCTTC. Translation gives CASSQDVEGTQFF.